The entry below gives a single T cell receptor (beta chain) sequence along with its context. Its antigen is as yet unknown. The source of the sample is a study of shared clonotypes between healthy human individuals. Study in general: Aged 18 to 49, the donors were a couple of women and a few men.

The protocol was immunoSEQ multiplex PCR, while the TCRdb copy is restricted to in-frame clones and leaves out a portion. The sample includes about 1 million clones, more than 60% of them seen just once. Study-wide results and limits: Rarefaction revealed incomplete sorted-subset sequencing despite large depth.

Trimming shortened V by 3 bases and J by 4 bases, and 16 bases separated the two germline ends. CDR1 and CDR2 from the germline V gene are SGHTA and FQGNSA. The CDR3 spans 15 residues. Adults of Caucasian background living in Nashville, Tennessee made up all donors. The authors divided CD4+ cells into CD45RA+ naive and CD45RA-negative memory subsets. The sample was memory CD4+ T cells sorted from blood. The subset: CD45RA-negative fraction. This clonotype was obtained from a man between 18 and 29 years old in good health. The rearrangement links TRBV7-2 to TRBJ2-7; D possibly uses TRBD1 or TRBD2 (5 bases each). As DNA, the CDR3 is TGTGCCAGCAGCTTTTATACGGGACCCACATACGAGCAGTACTTC. Translating it yields CASSFYTGPTYEQYF.